The 24 T cell receptor beta chains below all came from one sample that was sequenced in a study of vaccination and CD4 T cells after COVID-19. As to treatment: 10-day PBMC culture with coronavirus spike peptide pools or control peptides (ViraFEST assay). The Oncomine TCR Beta short-read assay sequenced DNA from cultured CD4+ T cells. Each CDR3 protein gets one entry after TCRdb re-called the PCR reads with MiXCR. The data hold 11,000 or so distinct CDR3 sequences, with under 80% observed a single time. Their target antigens are unknown. Sequenced input: CD4+ T cells from blood, cultured in vitro. The receptors stem from a human donor who had recovered from COVID-19.

This clonotype was observed a few times. The chain employs TRBV7-6 and TRBJ2-5; 7 positions agree with TRBD1. Germline V gives CDR1 SGHVS, CDR2 FNYEAQ. The CDR3 sequence is 14 residues long. The V segment lost 7 bases and the J segment 3 bases; nucleotides outside the gene matches: 8. The CDR3 here is CASNRGRGKETQYF. DNA of the CDR3: TGTGCCAGCAACAGGGGAAGGGGAAAAGAGACCCAGTACTTC. The full variable domain, completed using reference TRBV7-6 and TRBJ2-5, is GAGVSQSPRYKVTKRGQDVALRCDPISGHVSLYWYRQALGQGPEFLTYFNYEAQQDKSGLPNDRFSAERPEGSISTLTIQRTEQRDSAMYRCASNRGRGKETQYFGPGTRLLVL.

The J gene is TRBJ1-6, the V gene TRBV20-1; 8 bases are a match to TRBD1. V was pared by 4 bases and J by 0 bases, with 2 bases of the junction left unmatched. Germline loops: CDR1 DFQATT, CDR2 SNEGSKA (reference sequence). CDR3 length: 15 residues. CDR3 bases: TGCAGTGCTACAGGACAGGGCTCCTATAATTCACCCCTCCACTTT. Translation: CSATGQGSYNSPLHF.

The rearrangement joins TRBV28 to TRBJ2-3, with D uncertain. The CDR3 extends over 17 amino acids. V lost 3 bases and J 3 bases, leaving 19 bases between the germline ends. Per germline, CDR1 MDHEN and CDR2 SYDVKM. CDR3 sequence: CASSFEQGKYETDTQYF. The CDR3 nucleotides are TGTGCCAGCAGTTTTGAACAAGGGAAGTATGAGACAGATACGCAGTATTTT.

The chain carries TRBV19 and TRBJ2-1, with TRBD2 as a possible D gene (6 bases). There are 14 residues in the CDR3. The germline CDR1 and CDR2 sequences are LNHDA and SQIVND (reference sequence). Deletions cut 10 bases from V and 0 bases from J, with 13 bases between. CDR3 in amino acids: CATTQDYSYNEQFF. The CDR3 nucleotides are TGTGCCACCACACAGGACTACTCCTACAATGAGCAGTTCTTC.

The chain combines TRBV7-9 with TRBJ1-2; D not certain. Germline loops: CDR1 SEHNR, CDR2 FQNEAQ (reference sequence). V lost 5 bases and J lost 4, with 20 bases in between. The CDR3 contains 16 residues. CDR3: CASSRTGEALGYGYTF. CDR3 nucleotides: TGTGCCAGCAGCCGGACCGGGGAAGCTCTCGGCTATGGCTACACCTTC.

The rearrangement joins TRBV5-1 to TRBJ2-2; D is tentatively TRBD1 or TRBD2 (5 bases each). V dropped 1 base and J dropped 4 bases, with 11 bases sitting between them. Germline V lookup: CDR1 SGHRS, CDR2 YFSETQ. This CDR3 region has 15 residues. The CDR3 region is CASSLFEGRTGELFF. The DNA for the CDR3 is TGCGCCAGCAGCTTGTTTGAGGGGCGCACCGGGGAGCTGTTTTTT.

The chain is built from TRBV15 and TRBJ2-3; either TRBD1 or TRBD2 may supply D (5 bases each). The V end was cut by 8 bases, the J end by 2 bases, with 11 bases between. The CDR3 runs to 13 residues. Looked up from germline, CDR1 is LNHNV and CDR2 is YYDKDF (reference sequence). The CDR3 loop is CATGASFTDTQYF. The DNA of the CDR3 is TGTGCCACCGGGGCTAGCTTCACAGATACGCAGTATTTT. The full variable domain, in which reference TRBV15 and TRBJ2-3 provide the parts outside the CDR3, is DAMVIQNPRYQVTQFGKPVTLSCSQTLNHNVMYWYQQKSSQAPKLLFHYYDKDFNNEADTPDNFQSRRPNTSFCFLDIRSPGLGDTAMYLCATGASFTDTQYFGPGTRLTVL.

The chain joins TRBV6-1 to TRBJ2-5; TRBD1 matches 9 bases. Losses at the gene ends were 6 bases for V and 5 bases for J; bases not matched to a gene: 4. This CDR3 is 13 amino acids long. Germline lookup yields CDR1 MNHNS and CDR2 SASEGT. CDR3 DNA: TGTGCCAGCAGCAGAGACAGGGGGGAGACCCAGTACTTC. Its translation: CASSRDRGETQYF.

CDR3 sequence: CASSLLVQPTYGYTF. In DNA form, the CDR3 reads TGTGCCAGCAGTCTCTTGGTACAGCCAACCTATGGCTACACCTTC. The V and J genes are TRBV28 and TRBJ1-2, with unresolved D. The CDR3 runs to 15 residues. Germline V CDR1 and CDR2: MDHEN, SYDVKM. Trimming left V 5 bases short and J 4 bases short, with 17 bases between.

The chain links TRBV10-1 to TRBJ2-3; 14 bases fit TRBD2. This CDR3 is 17 amino acids long. V lost 5 bases and J lost 1; bases outside the gene matches: 5. Germline CDR1 WNHNN, CDR2 SYGVQD (reference sequence). The DNA of the CDR3 is TGCGCCAGCAGTCGAGGACTAGCGGGAGGTGGCACAGATACGCAGTATTTT. Translation gives CASSRGLAGGGTDTQYF.

V usage is TRBV15 and J usage is TRBJ2-4, with TRBD2 matching 11 bases. Germline V CDR1 and CDR2: LNHNV, YYDKDF (reference sequence). The ends lost 6 bases at V and 0 bases at J; junction bases unmatched: 4. The CDR3 has 16 residues. The CDR3, as DNA: TGTGCCACCAGACCACTAGCGGGAGCAGCCAAAAACATTCAGTACTTC. It specifies CATRPLAGAAKNIQYF.

The V call is TRBV7-9, the J call TRBJ1-5, with 8 bases identical to TRBD1. Germline CDR1 SEHNR, CDR2 FQNEAQ (reference sequence). The CDR3 totals 14 residues. V lost 5 bases, J lost 4 bases, and 4 bases stayed unmatched. The CDR3 DNA reads TGTGCCAGCAGCCACGACAGGGGTAATCAGCCCCAGCATTTT. Translating gives CASSHDRGNQPQHF.

A few counts support this clonotype. This rearrangement joins TRBV20-1 to TRBJ2-5; 8 bases fit TRBD1. The junction had 4 bases not matched to a gene; V was cut back by 8 bases and J by 5 bases. Germline CDR1 is DFQATT and CDR2 is SNEGSKA (reference sequence). The length of the CDR3 is 11 residues. As DNA, the CDR3 is TGCAGTCAGGGGGCAAGGGAGACCCAGTACTTC. This encodes CSQGARETQYF.

The rearrangement links TRBV6-5 to TRBJ2-2; 9 nucleotides line up with TRBD2. The CDR3 runs 18 residues. J gave up 7 bases and V 2 bases, and 14 bases lay outside the gene matches. CDR1 and CDR2 from the germline V gene are MNHEY and SVGAGI. CDR3 loop: CASSYPGLGREGYGELFF. CDR3 in DNA: TGTGCCAGCAGTTACCCCGGCTTAGGGCGGGAGGGTTACGGGGAGCTGTTTTTT.

This clonotype turned up a few times. The chain has TRBV6-5 and TRBJ1-5; D perhaps matches TRBD1 (6 bases). The germline V and J ends were trimmed by 0 bases and 6 bases, with 12 bases remaining between them. The CDR3 is 15 amino acids. Germline V gives CDR1 MNHEY, CDR2 SVGAGI. CDR3 DNA sequence: TGTGCCAGCAGTTACTCCTCAGGGGCTGGTCAGCCCCAGCATTTT. Translated: CASSYSSGAGQPQHF.

This clonotype occurred a few times. The rearrangement joins TRBV7-3 to TRBJ2-5; 7 bases agree with TRBD2. With V trimmed by 1 base and J by 2 bases, 7 bases remained unmatched. Germline assignment: CDR1 SGHTA and CDR2 FQGTGA. This CDR3 region has 16 residues. DNA of the CDR3: TGTGCCAGCAGCTTAATGGGGCTAGCGGCTCAAGAGACCCAGTACTTC. Amino acid sequence: CASSLMGLAAQETQYF.

The J gene is TRBJ2-6, the V gene TRBV15, with TRBD2 matching over 7 bases. With 4 bases clipped from V and 4 bases from J, the junction kept 10 bases outside the gene matches. This CDR3 has 17 amino acids. In germline, CDR1 is LNHNV, CDR2 YYDKDF (reference sequence). The CDR3 protein is CATSILGGGSGANVLTF. DNA for the CDR3: TGTGCCACCAGCATCTTGGGGGGAGGGTCCGGGGCCAACGTCCTGACTTTC.

The chain is built from TRBV6-2 or TRBV6-3 and TRBJ1-5; D is unresolved. Between the trimmed V and J ends, which lost 6 bases and 5 bases, there was a span of 17 bases. CDR1 is MNHEY and CDR2 is SVGEGT in the germline V gene. The CDR3 has 15 amino acids. The CDR3 DNA reads TGTGCCAGCAGGTCAACCCTTGTCCCCGATCAGCCCCAGCATTTT. It translates to CASRSTLVPDQPQHF.

The CDR3 DNA is TGTGCCAGCAGTGGGGCGATCGGGGGGCCCCGGTTCTTC. It translates to CASSGAIGGPRFF. The chain combines TRBV2 with TRBJ2-1; D is perhaps TRBD2 (7 bases). The CDR3 length is 13 residues. Germline loops: CDR1 SNHLY, CDR2 FYNNEI. Trimming took 4 bases from V and 15 from J, leaving 19 bases between them.

This clonotype was picked up a small number of times. V and J are TRBV5-1 and TRBJ2-5; 15 bases are shared with TRBD2. This CDR3 is 16 amino acids long. The germline V gene encodes CDR1 SGHRS and CDR2 YFSETQ. Losses at the gene ends were 3 bases for V and 6 bases for J; bases not matched to a gene: 6. The CDR3 DNA follows: TGCGCCAGCAGCTGGACTAGCGGGAGGGTCGTGAAGACCCAGTACTTC. It codes for CASSWTSGRVVKTQYF.

The J gene is TRBJ2-2, the V gene TRBV28, with unresolved D. The CDR3 length is 12 residues. V was clipped by 6 bases and J by 7 bases, with 9 bases between them. Germline V gene data show CDR1 as MDHEN and CDR2 as SYDVKM. In DNA form, the CDR3 reads TGTGCCAGCAGCTTAGCCGTCGGGGAGCTGTTTTTT. This translates into CASSLAVGELFF.

Note on this clonotype: Compared with germline, one end of the junction differs, possibly owing to a read error. The rearrangement joins TRBV20-1 to TRBJ1-1; possibly TRBD1 for D (5 bases). CDR3 length equals 12 residues. In germline, CDR1 is DFQATT, CDR2 SNEGSKA (reference sequence). This CDR3 is CRGTSANTGAFF. DNA of the CDR3: TGCAGAGGGACCTCAGCGAACACTGGAGCTTTCTTT.

Details on this clonotype: One end of the junction fails to match germline, which may point to a read error. The rearrangement uses TRBV12-3 or TRBV12-4 and TRBJ2-2; D may be TRBD2 (5 bases). The CDR3 sequence is 13 residues long. This chain's CDR3 is CASSRRSAGEPFF. CDR3 nucleotides: TGTGCCAGCAGCCGCAGGTCGGCCGGGGAGCCGTTTTTT.

The chain combines TRBV27 with TRBJ1-1, with unresolved D. Trimming took 2 bases from V and 1 from J, leaving 8 bases between them. This CDR3 is built from 14 residues. Germline-derived CDR1 and CDR2 are MNHEY and SMNVEV (reference sequence). CDR3 loop: CASSLRRTNTEAFF. The CDR3 coding sequence is TGTGCCAGCAGTTTACGGCGGACGAACACTGAAGCTTTCTTT.